The 9 T cell receptor beta chains reported below all come from one sample, sequenced in a study of graft-versus-host responses after intestinal transplantation. These TCRs' antigens remain unknown. The protocol was immunoSEQ multiplex PCR, while the TCRdb copy is restricted to in-frame clones and leaves out a portion. The sample shows tens of thousands of clones, 85% to 95% of them seen only once. Sequencing used unstimulated CD8+ T cells sorted from spleen or lymph node cells, obtained before transplant. The receptor source for this set is a human donor who was the organ donor for an intestinal transplant.

The CDR3 protein is CASSLTGSSYEQYF. The DNA for the CDR3 is TGTGCCAGCAGTTTAACAGGCAGCTCCTACGAGCAGTACTTC. The chain joins TRBV28 to TRBJ2-7, with TRBD1 as a possible D gene (5 bases). The CDR3 covers 14 residues. Per germline, CDR1 MDHEN and CDR2 SYDVKM. V was trimmed by 2 bases and J by 0 bases, leaving 8 bases between them.

In DNA, the CDR3 is TGTGCCAGCAGCCAAACAGAACCCGGGGAGCTGTTTTTT. Its protein product is CASSQTEPGELFF. The genes are TRBV6-6 and TRBJ2-2; D not certain. Trimming left V 6 bases short and J 6 bases short, with 11 bases between. The CDR3 sequence is 13 residues long. Germline V gives CDR1 MNHNY, CDR2 SVGAGI (reference sequence).

The V and J genes are TRBV10-3 and TRBJ1-3; the match to TRBD1 covers 8 bases. Trimming at V came to 6 bases and at J to 4 bases, leaving 5 bases not matched to a gene. Germline CDR1 reads ENHRY; CDR2 reads SYGVKD. The CDR3 is 14 amino acids. CDR3 protein: CAIRMTGEGNTIYF. CDR3 DNA: TGTGCCATCAGGATGACAGGGGAGGGAAACACCATATATTTT.

J is TRBJ2-1 and V is TRBV6-1, with TRBD2 identical over 7 bases. The CDR3 runs to 18 residues. V lost 3 bases, J lost 6 bases, and 17 bases stayed unmatched. Looked up from germline, CDR1 is MNHNS and CDR2 is SASEGT. The CDR3 DNA is TGTGCCAGCAGTGACCTATCTAGCGGCTATTCTTCCCCCAATGAGCAGTTCTTC. Translation: CASSDLSSGYSSPNEQFF.

The chain has TRBV27 and TRBJ2-7; D remains unclear. CDR3 length: 12 amino acids. Trimming stripped 5 bases from V and 7 bases from J, with 12 bases between. Germline values: CDR1 MNHEY, CDR2 SMNVEV (reference sequence). CDR3 DNA: TGTGCCAGCAGTCCCAATATGGGGGAGCAGTACTTC. It codes for CASSPNMGEQYF.

This chain uses TRBV30 with TRBJ2-7; D possibly corresponds to TRBD2 (5 bases). V gave up 0 bases and J gave up 4 bases, with 13 bases separating them. CDR3 length: 14 amino acids. Germline assignment: CDR1 GTSNPN and CDR2 SVGIG (reference sequence). In DNA, the CDR3 is TGTGCCTGGAGTGTTTTTTCGGGATCTTACGAGCAGTACTTC. Translation: CAWSVFSGSYEQYF.

This clone was picked up one time. V is TRBV28 and J is TRBJ2-7; no firm D call. Germline V CDR1 and CDR2: MDHEN, SYDVKM. V dropped 8 bases and J dropped 0 bases, with 11 bases sitting between them. This CDR3 has 13 amino acids. The CDR3 protein is CASDESSSYEQYF. The CDR3 region has the DNA TGTGCCAGCGACGAATCGAGCTCCTACGAGCAGTACTTC.

This chain joins TRBV2 and TRBJ1-1; 8 nucleotides align to TRBD1. Germline CDR1 and CDR2: SNHLY and FYNNEI. The CDR3 has 15 amino acids. The junction had 12 bases not matched to a gene; V was cut back by 8 bases and J by 4 bases. Here the CDR3 reads CASLERDRRGTEAFF. The CDR3 DNA is TGTGCCAGCCTCGAGAGGGACAGGCGTGGCACTGAAGCTTTCTTT.

V and J are TRBV6-6 and TRBJ2-7; 8 bases map to TRBD1. Germline V gene sequence: CDR1 MNHNY, CDR2 SVGAGI (reference sequence). V was clipped by 5 bases and J by 1 base; unmatched bases: 4. This CDR3 region has 14 residues. The chain's CDR3 is CASSHGTGSYEQYF. As DNA, the CDR3 is TGTGCCAGCAGTCATGGGACAGGATCCTACGAGCAGTACTTC.